These 7 T cell receptor beta chains came from one sample sequenced in a study of CD8 T cells in ankylosing spondylitis. Each CDR3 protein is one row after TCRdb ran MiXCR on the 5' RACE reads. This table holds 200,000 to 250,000 distinct CDR3 sequences, 10% to 13% found once. The sequenced material came from blood, either unsorted or a sorted T cell fraction (not recorded which). Receptors were obtained from a male donor with ankylosing spondylitis or in good health (not recorded which).

This clonotype occurred many times. CDR3 amino acids: CSASPGANVLTF. CDR3 nucleotide sequence: TGCAGTGCTAGCCCTGGGGCCAACGTCCTGACTTTC. V and J are TRBV20-1 and TRBJ2-6; D unresolved. Deletions cut 3 bases from V and 2 bases from J, with 2 bases between. The germline V gene encodes CDR1 DFQATT and CDR2 SNEGSKA (reference sequence). The CDR3 covers 12 residues.

The J gene is TRBJ1-1, the V gene TRBV19; 9 bases are a match to TRBD1. The germline V gene encodes CDR1 LNHDA and CDR2 SQIVND (reference sequence). With V trimmed by 10 bases and J by 5 bases, 8 bases remained unmatched. The CDR3 loop spans 13 amino acids. CDR3 bases: TGTGCCACACTGACAGGGGGAAAGACTGAAGCTTTCTTT. Amino acid sequence: CATLTGGKTEAFF.

This clonotype was seen repeatedly, ten times or more. This chain joins TRBV18 and TRBJ1-5; D uncertain. The CDR3 is 13 residues long. Looked up from germline, CDR1 is KGHSH and CDR2 is LQKENI. Deletions cut 1 base from V and 5 bases from J, with 6 bases between. For the CDR3, the DNA is TGTGCCAGCTCACCACTTGAGGATCAGCCCCAGCATTTT. Its translation: CASSPLEDQPQHF. The entire variable domain, with the rest obtained from reference TRBV18 and TRBJ1-5, is as follows: NAGVMQNPRHLVRRRGQEARLRCSPMKGHSHVYWYRQLPEEGLKFMVYLQKENIIDESGMPKERFSAEFPKEGPSILRIQQVVRGDSAAYFCASSPLEDQPQHFGDGTRLSIL.

This clonotype was seen many times. This rearrangement joins TRBV20-1 to TRBJ1-4; D remains ambiguous. CDR1 is DFQATT, CDR2 SNEGSKA, per germline (reference sequence). The CDR3 loop spans 12 amino acids. Deletions cut 6 bases from V and 7 bases from J, with 12 bases between. The CDR3 here is CSAKGAAEKLFF. The CDR3 coding sequence is TGCAGTGCAAAGGGTGCGGCTGAAAAACTGTTTTTT.

A few counts support this clonotype. The chain is built from TRBV7-3 and TRBJ2-7; 11 bases are a match to TRBD2. The junction had 1 base not matched to a gene; V was cut back by 0 bases and J by 3 bases. Germline V gene lookup returns CDR1 SGHTA and CDR2 FQGTGA. This CDR3 is 15 amino acids long. The CDR3 DNA is TGTGCCAGCAGCTTAACGACTAGCGGGAACTACGAGCAGTACTTC. Its protein product is CASSLTTSGNYEQYF.

This clonotype was observed many times. The chain carries TRBV9 and TRBJ2-3; maybe TRBD1 (7 bases). The CDR3 has 15 amino acids. The germline V gene has CDR1 SGDLS and CDR2 YYNGEE. Deletions cut 7 bases from V and 2 bases from J, with 17 bases between. The CDR3 nucleotides read TGTGCCAGCTCCGGAGGGGACAGCCTCACAGATACGCAGTATTTT. The encoded protein is CASSGGDSLTDTQYF.

This clonotype was seen ten or more times. The chain carries TRBV5-1 and TRBJ1-1; 10 bases match TRBD1. Germline V gives CDR1 SGHRS, CDR2 YFSETQ. J gave up 1 base and V 2 bases, and 8 bases lay outside the gene matches. The CDR3 extends over 17 amino acids. CDR3 nucleotide sequence: TGCGCCAGCAGCTTAAACCCTGGACAGGGGGGGAACACTGAAGCTTTCTTT. As protein: CASSLNPGQGGNTEAFF.